The 30 T cell receptor beta chains below were found in one sample sequenced in a study of PD-1 and CTLA-4 blockade in melanoma. Only in-frame clones appear in the TCRdb table, and some are missing; sequencing was by immunoSEQ multiplex PCR. The repertoire consists of some 15,000 clones, with more than 65% occurring once and the leading ten covering roughly 15%. The sample in question was CD8+ T cells from peripheral blood, obtained before anti-PD-1 treatment. The receptors here all came from a human donor with melanoma.

The V and J genes are TRBV4-1 and TRBJ2-7; 11 positions match TRBD2. The CDR3 has 18 residues. The germline V gene encodes CDR1 MGHRA and CDR2 YSYEKL. Losses at the gene ends were 2 bases for V and 2 bases for J; bases not matched to a gene: 11. The CDR3 sequence is CASSQPTLLAGGPYEQYF. In DNA form, the CDR3 reads TGCGCCAGCAGCCAACCAACCCTTCTAGCGGGAGGCCCCTACGAGCAGTACTTC.

This chain joins TRBV5-6 and TRBJ2-3, with TRBD2 matching over 7 bases. In germline, CDR1 is SGHDT, CDR2 YYEEEE. This CDR3 has 11 residues. V dropped 4 bases and J dropped 14; count of bases not matched to a gene: 7. CDR3 in amino acids: CASSLGLDRYF. The CDR3 DNA is TGTGCCAGCAGCCTCGGACTAGATCGGTATTTT.

This chain joins TRBV11-2 and TRBJ2-7; D might be TRBD1 (6 bases). The germline V gene encodes CDR1 SGHAT and CDR2 FQNNGV. V was shortened by 5 bases and J by 1 base, with 18 bases between the two germline ends. The CDR3 loop spans 16 amino acids. CDR3 sequence reads: CASSKMRTDSSYEQYF. The CDR3, as DNA: TGTGCCAGCAGCAAAATGAGGACAGATAGTTCCTACGAGCAGTACTTC.

This clone was found a few times. The chain combines TRBV6-6 with TRBJ1-4; D is uncertain. This CDR3 contains 15 residues. Germline V gene data show CDR1 as MNHNY and CDR2 as SVGAGI (reference sequence). The germline V and J ends were trimmed by 7 bases and 5 bases, with 17 bases remaining between them. CDR3 loop: CASTDEPQLNEKLFF. The CDR3 nucleotides read TGTGCCAGCACGGATGAGCCCCAGCTAAATGAAAAACTGTTTTTT.

J is TRBJ2-2 and V is TRBV28; 10 bases align to TRBD2. The CDR3 has 17 residues. J lost 6 bases, V lost 4 bases, and 11 bases had no gene match. Germline V lookup: CDR1 MDHEN, CDR2 SYDVKM. CDR3 coding DNA: TGTGCCAGCAGTTACCTCAGCGGGAGGGCCGACGCCGGGGAGCTGTTTTTT. This translates into CASSYLSGRADAGELFF.

The chain has TRBV7-2 and TRBJ2-7, with 14 positions matching TRBD2. This CDR3 is built from 16 residues. Trimming at V came to 5 bases and at J to 2 bases, leaving 5 bases not matched to a gene. The germline CDR1 and CDR2 sequences are SGHTA and FQGNSA. CDR3 in DNA: TGTGCCAGCAGCCTAGGGACTAGCGGGAGCCCCTACGAGCAGTACTTC. Amino acid sequence: CASSLGTSGSPYEQYF.

The rearrangement joins TRBV4-1 to TRBJ1-5; D is undetermined. Trimming left V 4 bases short and J 3 bases short, with 16 bases between. Germline assignment: CDR1 MGHRA and CDR2 YSYEKL. There are 16 residues in the CDR3. DNA of the CDR3: TGCGCCAGCAGCCGCGCCACTGGACGGATCAATCAGCCCCAGCATTTT. Residues: CASSRATGRINQPQHF.

The chain has TRBV10-2 and TRBJ1-1, with 7 bases matching TRBD1. Germline values: CDR1 WSHSY, CDR2 SAAADI. The V gene end was trimmed by 10 bases and the J gene end by 0 bases; junction bases not matched to a gene: 8. The CDR3 runs to 14 residues. CDR3: CATTQGRLNTEAFF. The CDR3 bases are TGCGCCACAACACAGGGGAGGTTGAACACTGAAGCTTTCTTT.

The V gene is TRBV11-3, the J gene TRBJ2-5; 9 bases align to TRBD2. V shed 1 base, J shed 2 bases, and the junction held 5 bases outside the gene matches. Germline V lookup: CDR1 SGHNT, CDR2 YENEEA. The CDR3 is 16 amino acids. The CDR3: CASSLGRLAEQETQYF. CDR3 coding DNA: TGTGCCAGCAGCTTAGGGCGACTAGCGGAACAAGAGACCCAGTACTTC.

As regards this clone: At one boundary the junction diverges from the germline segment, which might be a read error. CDR3 DNA sequence: TGTGCTAGCAGCTTTGGGACAGGGGGGTACGAGCAGTACTTC. Amino acids: CASSFGTGGYEQYF. This chain uses TRBV7-7 with TRBJ2-7; TRBD1 aligns across 11 bases. CDR3 length: 14 residues. Looked up from germline, CDR1 is SSHAT and CDR2 is FNYEAQ (reference sequence). The full variable domain, rest sourced from reference TRBV7-7 and TRBJ2-7, is GAGVSQSPRYKVTKRGQDVTLRCDPISSHATLYWYQQALGQGPEFLTYFNYEAQPDKSGLPSDRFSAERPEGSISTLTIQRTEQRDSAMYRCASSFGTGGYEQYFGPGTRLTVT.

The gene calls are TRBV7-9 and TRBJ1-2; the D is unclear. Germline lookup yields CDR1 SEHNR and CDR2 FQNEAQ (reference sequence). The V end lost 5 bases, the J end lost 4 bases, and 14 bases lay between the germline ends. The CDR3 covers 14 residues. The CDR3 loop is CASSSVEVSYGYTF. DNA for the CDR3: TGTGCCAGCAGCAGTGTTGAGGTATCCTATGGCTACACCTTC.

This chain uses TRBV5-8 with TRBJ2-1; 12 bases map to TRBD2. Germline assignment: CDR1 SGHTS and CDR2 YDEGEE. The CDR3 sequence is 15 residues long. The V gene end was trimmed by 3 bases and the J gene end by 15 bases; junction bases not matched to a gene: 13. Written as DNA, the CDR3 is TGTGCCAGCAGCTCCCCCCTAGCGGGAGGGCCTAAGCTGTTCTTC. This translates into CASSSPLAGGPKLFF.

This clone ranks as medium-sized. This rearrangement joins TRBV4-1 to TRBJ1-1, with TRBD1 matching 9 bases. The CDR3 totals 14 residues. Germline CDR1 is MGHRA and CDR2 is YSYEKL. Germline trimming cut 3 bases from V and 2 bases from J; bases unmatched to any gene: 1. This CDR3 reads CASSHTGGNTEAFF. The CDR3 DNA is TGCGCCAGCAGCCACACAGGGGGCAACACTGAAGCTTTCTTT.

V and J are TRBV6-5 and TRBJ1-1; D is possibly TRBD1 (5 bases). The CDR3 runs to 14 residues. Trimming took off 4 bases at V and 5 bases at J, with 14 bases between the two ends. The germline CDR1 and CDR2 sequences are MNHEY and SVGAGI. CDR3 nucleotides: TGTGCCAGCAGTTTTAAAGGGGTCGGGACTGAAGCTTTCTTT. Protein sequence: CASSFKGVGTEAFF.

The chain couples TRBV6-5 to TRBJ2-2; 7 nucleotides agree with TRBD2. Per germline, CDR1 MNHEY and CDR2 SVGAGI. CDR3 length: 15 residues. V gave up 6 bases and J gave up 1 base; unmatched junction bases: 5. The CDR3 here is CASSPTSVNTGELFF. The CDR3, as DNA: TGTGCCAGCAGCCCCACTAGCGTGAACACCGGGGAGCTGTTTTTT.

This chain uses TRBV6-5 with TRBJ2-7; the match to TRBD1 covers 8 bases. This CDR3 region has 15 residues. From germline, CDR1 is MNHEY and CDR2 SVGAGI. The ends lost 4 bases at V and 3 bases at J; junction bases unmatched: 8. This CDR3 reads CASSSKTGVYYEQYF. As DNA, the CDR3 is TGTGCCAGCAGTTCGAAGACAGGGGTCTACTACGAGCAGTACTTC.

The chain links TRBV7-8 to TRBJ2-3; 10 bases agree with TRBD2. The CDR3 extends over 16 amino acids. The germline CDR1 and CDR2 sequences are SGHVS and FQNEAQ. Germline trimming cut 4 bases from V and 2 bases from J; bases unmatched to any gene: 6. The CDR3 sequence: CASSSKTSGLTDTQYF. CDR3 sequence (DNA): TGTGCCAGCAGCTCCAAGACTAGCGGGCTCACAGATACGCAGTATTTT. Full variable domain (remainder filled in from reference TRBV7-8 and TRBJ2-3): GAGVSQSPRYKVAKRGQDVALRCDPISGHVSLFWYQQALGQGPEFLTYFQNEAQLDKSGLPSDRFFAERPEGSVSTLKIQRTQQEDSAVYLCASSSKTSGLTDTQYFGPGTRLTVL.

This clone was observed a single time. The chain carries TRBV30 and TRBJ1-3; perhaps TRBD1 as D (6 bases). The CDR3 is made up of 12 amino acids. The V gene's germline CDR1 is GTSNPN and CDR2 SVGIG (reference sequence). V lost 5 bases, J lost 6 bases, and 11 bases lay in between. The DNA of the CDR3 is TGTGCCTGGGACTCAGGGGAAAACACCATATATTTT. Translating gives CAWDSGENTIYF.

There are a few counts of this clone. The CDR3, as DNA: TGTGCCAGCAGCTTGACAGGGGTCTCCTACAATGAGCAGTTCTTC. This gives the protein CASSLTGVSYNEQFF. The chain has TRBV5-5 and TRBJ2-1; 7 bases fit TRBD1. Germline-derived CDR1 and CDR2 are SGHKS and YYEKEE (reference sequence). After removal of 1 base from V and 0 bases from J, the junction contained 1 base not matched to a gene. This CDR3 has 15 residues.

The table lists this clone with a few counts. V gene TRBV2 combines with J gene TRBJ2-1, with D unresolved. Germline V gene lookup returns CDR1 SNHLY and CDR2 FYNNEI. V lost 1 base, J lost 2 bases, and 9 bases lay in between. The CDR3 is 15 residues long. CDR3 nucleotide sequence: TGTGCCAGCAGTGAAGAGGCCAGGACCTACAATGAGCAGTTCTTC. Its translation is CASSEEARTYNEQFF.

The chain combines TRBV19 with TRBJ2-2; maybe TRBD1 (6 bases). CDR1 is LNHDA and CDR2 is SQIVND in the germline V gene (reference sequence). The CDR3 is 14 residues long. Trimming stripped 7 bases from V and 2 bases from J, with 11 bases between. The CDR3 is CASTVRGNTGELFF. In DNA, the CDR3 is TGTGCCAGTACCGTCAGGGGTAACACCGGGGAGCTGTTTTTT.

The sample holds one count of this clone. The V and J genes are TRBV4-1 and TRBJ2-3; TRBD2 aligns across 13 bases. The CDR3 is 17 residues long. Trimming took 4 bases from V and 2 from J; bases not matched to a gene: 6. Germline lookup yields CDR1 MGHRA and CDR2 YSYEKL. This chain's CDR3 is CASSPRLAGGLTDTQYF. As DNA, the CDR3 is TGCGCCAGCAGCCCCCGACTAGCGGGGGGCCTCACAGATACGCAGTATTTT.

This sequence joins TRBV18 and TRBJ2-5; D is ambiguous. With 1 base removed from V and 0 bases from J, the gap between germline ends came to 3 bases. CDR3 size: 13 residues. Germline-derived CDR1 and CDR2 are KGHSH and LQKENI. CDR3 bases: TGTGCCAGCTCACCACGGTACCAAGAGACCCAGTACTTC. Residues: CASSPRYQETQYF.

V usage is TRBV2 and J usage is TRBJ2-1; D ambiguous. V lost 3 bases and J 8 bases, leaving 11 bases between the germline ends. The CDR3 sequence is 13 residues long. Germline CDR1 SNHLY, CDR2 FYNNEI. The CDR3 nucleotides are TGTGCCAGCAGTGACCGGCAGGTTCATGAGCAGTTCTTC. Its translation: CASSDRQVHEQFF.

The chain is built from TRBV11-3 and TRBJ2-1, with D possibly TRBD2 on 6 matching bases. Trimming stripped 5 bases from V and 3 bases from J, with 8 bases between. The germline V gene encodes CDR1 SGHNT and CDR2 YENEEA. The CDR3 sequence is 13 residues long. The CDR3 sequence: CASSQGLYNEQFF. CDR3 DNA: TGTGCCAGCAGCCAGGGACTCTACAATGAGCAGTTCTTC.

This chain joins TRBV27 and TRBJ1-2; the match to TRBD1 covers 10 bases. The trim removed 3 bases at V and 6 bases at J, leaving 7 bases unmatched. This CDR3 contains 15 residues. Looked up from germline, CDR1 is MNHEY and CDR2 is SMNVEV (reference sequence). The CDR3 here is CASSLTRTGGHGYTF. For the CDR3, the DNA is TGTGCCAGCAGTTTGACGAGGACAGGGGGGCATGGCTACACCTTC.

This rearrangement joins TRBV7-8 to TRBJ2-7; 8 nucleotides align to TRBD2. Unmatched junction bases numbered 2, after V lost 1 base and J lost 3 bases. In germline, CDR1 is SGHVS, CDR2 FQNEAQ. The CDR3 consists of 14 residues. The CDR3 sequence: CASSLGGRNYEQYF. DNA for the CDR3: TGTGCCAGCAGCTTAGGCGGGAGGAACTACGAGCAGTACTTC.

This clone showed up just a few times. The chain employs TRBV7-8 and TRBJ1-2, with 8 nucleotides matching TRBD1. CDR3 size: 15 residues. CDR1 is SGHVS and CDR2 is FQNEAQ in the germline V gene. The V gene end was trimmed by 1 base and the J gene end by 3 bases; junction bases not matched to a gene: 4. The CDR3 region is CASSLVAGGHYGYTF. The CDR3 region has the DNA TGTGCCAGCAGCTTAGTGGCAGGGGGCCACTATGGCTACACCTTC.

This clone showed up just once. V usage is TRBV7-2 and J usage is TRBJ2-4, with TRBD1 matching 10 bases. The ends lost 4 bases at V and 1 base at J; junction bases unmatched: 4. The germline V gene has CDR1 SGHTA and CDR2 FQGNSA. The CDR3 loop spans 16 amino acids. The chain's CDR3 is CASSSGQGVAKNIQYF. CDR3 bases: TGTGCCAGCAGCTCCGGACAGGGGGTGGCCAAAAACATTCAGTACTTC.

The gene calls are TRBV4-1 and TRBJ1-6, with D perhaps TRBD1 (6 bases). CDR1 and CDR2 from the germline V gene are MGHRA and YSYEKL. CDR3 length: 17 residues. V lost 0 bases and J lost 8, with 17 bases in between. The CDR3 sequence is CASSQDPPGAGDSPLHF. For the CDR3, the DNA is TGCGCCAGCAGCCAAGATCCCCCAGGGGCAGGTGATTCACCCCTCCACTTT.